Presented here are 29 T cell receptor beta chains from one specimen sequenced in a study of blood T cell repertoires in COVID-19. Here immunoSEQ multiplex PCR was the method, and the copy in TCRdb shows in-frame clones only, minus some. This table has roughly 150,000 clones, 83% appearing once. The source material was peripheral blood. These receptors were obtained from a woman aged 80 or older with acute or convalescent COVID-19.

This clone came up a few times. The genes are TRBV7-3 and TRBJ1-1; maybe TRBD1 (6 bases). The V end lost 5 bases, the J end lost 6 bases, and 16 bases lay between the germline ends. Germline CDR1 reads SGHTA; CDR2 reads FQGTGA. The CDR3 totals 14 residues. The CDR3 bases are TGTGCCAGCAGCCCCGCTCAGGGGAGGGCTGAAGCTTTCTTT. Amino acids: CASSPAQGRAEAFF.

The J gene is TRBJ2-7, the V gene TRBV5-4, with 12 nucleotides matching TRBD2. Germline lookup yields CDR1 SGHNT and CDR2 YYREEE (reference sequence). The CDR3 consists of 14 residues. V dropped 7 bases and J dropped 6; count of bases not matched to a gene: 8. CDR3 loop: CASSAASGGGEQYF. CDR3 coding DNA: TGTGCCAGCTCGGCGGCTAGCGGGGGGGGCGAGCAGTACTTC. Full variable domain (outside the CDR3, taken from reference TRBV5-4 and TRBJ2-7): ETGVTQSPTHLIKTRGQQVTLRCSSQSGHNTVSWYQQALGQGPQFIFQYYREEENGRGNFPPRFSGLQFPNYSSELNVNALELDDSALYLCASSAASGGGEQYFGPGTRLTVT.

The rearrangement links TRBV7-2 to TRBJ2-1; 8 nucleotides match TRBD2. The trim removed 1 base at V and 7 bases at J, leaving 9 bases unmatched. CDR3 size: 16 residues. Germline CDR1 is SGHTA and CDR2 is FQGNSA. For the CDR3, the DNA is TGTGCCAGCAGCTTAGAATCTAGCGGGTTGATGAATGAGCAGTTCTTC. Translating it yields CASSLESSGLMNEQFF. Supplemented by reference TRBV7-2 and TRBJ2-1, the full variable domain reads GAGVSQSPSNKVTEKGKDVELRCDPISGHTALYWYRQSLGQGLEFLIYFQGNSAPDKSGLPSDRFSAERTGGSVSTLTIQRTQQEDSAVYLCASSLESSGLMNEQFFGPGTRLTVL.

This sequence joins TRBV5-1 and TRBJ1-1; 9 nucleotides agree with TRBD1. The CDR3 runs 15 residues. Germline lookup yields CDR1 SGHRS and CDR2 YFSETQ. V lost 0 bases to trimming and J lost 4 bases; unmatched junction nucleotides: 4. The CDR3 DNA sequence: TGCGCCAGCAGCTTGGCCAGGACAGGGGCCACTGAAGCTTTCTTT. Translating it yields CASSLARTGATEAFF.

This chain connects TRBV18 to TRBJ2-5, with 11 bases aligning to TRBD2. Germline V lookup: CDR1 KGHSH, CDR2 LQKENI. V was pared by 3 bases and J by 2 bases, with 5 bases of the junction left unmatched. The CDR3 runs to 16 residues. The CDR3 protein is CASSPDSGRDQETQYF. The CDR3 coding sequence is TGTGCCAGCTCACCCGATAGCGGGAGGGATCAAGAGACCCAGTACTTC.

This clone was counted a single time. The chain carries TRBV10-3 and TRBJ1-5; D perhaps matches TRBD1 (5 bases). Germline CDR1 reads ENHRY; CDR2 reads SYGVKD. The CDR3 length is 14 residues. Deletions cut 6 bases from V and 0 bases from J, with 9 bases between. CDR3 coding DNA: TGTGCCATCAGCGGGGGGGATAGCAATCAGCCCCAGCATTTT. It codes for CAISGGDSNQPQHF.

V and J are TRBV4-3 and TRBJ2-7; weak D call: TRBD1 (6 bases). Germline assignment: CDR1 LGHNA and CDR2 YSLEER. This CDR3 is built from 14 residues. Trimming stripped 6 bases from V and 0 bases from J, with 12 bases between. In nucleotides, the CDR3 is TGCGCCAGCAGACCTACAGGGATCTCCTACGAGCAGTACTTC. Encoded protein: CASRPTGISYEQYF.

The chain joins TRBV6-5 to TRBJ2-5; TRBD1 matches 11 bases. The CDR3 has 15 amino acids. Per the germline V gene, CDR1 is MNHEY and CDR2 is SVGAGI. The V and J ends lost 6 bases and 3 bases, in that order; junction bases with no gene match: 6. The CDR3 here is CASRGTGGSEETQYF. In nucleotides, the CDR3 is TGTGCCAGCAGGGGGACAGGGGGATCCGAAGAGACCCAGTACTTC.

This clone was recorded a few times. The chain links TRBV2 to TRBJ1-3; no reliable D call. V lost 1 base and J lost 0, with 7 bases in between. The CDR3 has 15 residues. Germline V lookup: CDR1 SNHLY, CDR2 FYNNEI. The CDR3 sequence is CASSEVRSSGNTIYF. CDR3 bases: TGTGCCAGCAGTGAAGTCCGGAGCTCTGGAAACACCATATATTTT.

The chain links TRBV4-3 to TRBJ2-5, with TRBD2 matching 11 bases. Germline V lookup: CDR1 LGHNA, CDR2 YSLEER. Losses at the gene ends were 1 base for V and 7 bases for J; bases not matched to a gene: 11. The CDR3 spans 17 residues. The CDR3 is CASSQAVLAGAGGTQYF. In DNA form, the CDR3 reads TGCGCCAGCAGCCAAGCCGTACTAGCGGGAGCAGGTGGGACCCAGTACTTC.

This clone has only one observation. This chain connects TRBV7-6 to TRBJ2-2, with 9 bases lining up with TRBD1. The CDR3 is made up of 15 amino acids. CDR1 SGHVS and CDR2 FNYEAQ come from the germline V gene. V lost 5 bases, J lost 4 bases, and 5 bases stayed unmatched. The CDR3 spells CASSRGTGRTGELFF. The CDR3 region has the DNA TGTGCCAGCAGCCGGGGGACAGGGCGCACCGGGGAGCTGTTTTTT.

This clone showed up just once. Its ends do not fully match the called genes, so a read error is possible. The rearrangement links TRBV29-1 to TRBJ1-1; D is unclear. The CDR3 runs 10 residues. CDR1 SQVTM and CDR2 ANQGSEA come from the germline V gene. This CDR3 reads CSVNSSPGIF. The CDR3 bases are TGCAGCGTCAACAGCAGCCCCGGAATTTTT.

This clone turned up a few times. CDR3: CASKLGSANTGELFF. CDR3 bases: TGTGCCAGCAAGTTGGGGAGCGCGAACACCGGGGAGCTGTTTTTT. The chain uses TRBV9 and TRBJ2-2; TRBD2 might be the D (5 bases). The V gene lost 6 bases and the J gene lost 0 bases, with 12 bases spanning the gap. This CDR3 is 15 amino acids long. CDR1 is SGDLS and CDR2 is YYNGEE in the germline V gene.

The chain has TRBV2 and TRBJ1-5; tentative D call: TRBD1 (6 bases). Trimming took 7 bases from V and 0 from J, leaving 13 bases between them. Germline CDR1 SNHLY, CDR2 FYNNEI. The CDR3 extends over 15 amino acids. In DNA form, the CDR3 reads TGTGCCAGCACCCCGGACAGTTATAGCAATCAGCCCCAGCATTTT. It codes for CASTPDSYSNQPQHF.

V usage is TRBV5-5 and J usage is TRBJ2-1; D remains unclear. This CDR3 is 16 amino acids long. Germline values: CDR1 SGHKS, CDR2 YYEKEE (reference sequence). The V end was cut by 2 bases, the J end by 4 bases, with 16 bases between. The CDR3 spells CASSFGGARSYNEQFF. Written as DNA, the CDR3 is TGTGCCAGCAGCTTCGGCGGAGCACGAAGTTACAATGAGCAGTTCTTC.

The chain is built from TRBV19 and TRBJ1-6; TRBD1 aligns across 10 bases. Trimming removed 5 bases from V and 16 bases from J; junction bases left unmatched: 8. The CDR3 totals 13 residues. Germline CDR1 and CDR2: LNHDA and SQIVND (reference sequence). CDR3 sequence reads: CASSEWDRGQLHF. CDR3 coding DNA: TGTGCCAGTAGTGAATGGGACAGGGGACAACTCCACTTT.

This chain's CDR3 is CSVGQGLGGELFF. The CDR3 DNA sequence: TGCAGCGTTGGGCAGGGGCTCGGCGGGGAGCTGTTTTTT. The V gene is TRBV29-1, the J gene TRBJ2-2; D possibly corresponds to TRBD1 (6 bases). This CDR3 has 13 residues. V shed 4 bases and J shed 7 bases, with 13 bases lying between them. Germline CDR1 SQVTM, CDR2 ANQGSEA.

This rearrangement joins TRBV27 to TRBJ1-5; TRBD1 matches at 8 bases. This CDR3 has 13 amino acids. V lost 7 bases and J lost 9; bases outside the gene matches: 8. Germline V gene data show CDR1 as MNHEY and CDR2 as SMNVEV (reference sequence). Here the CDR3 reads CASMSRGRSPQHF. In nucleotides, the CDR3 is TGTGCCAGCATGAGCAGGGGGCGTTCGCCCCAGCATTTT.

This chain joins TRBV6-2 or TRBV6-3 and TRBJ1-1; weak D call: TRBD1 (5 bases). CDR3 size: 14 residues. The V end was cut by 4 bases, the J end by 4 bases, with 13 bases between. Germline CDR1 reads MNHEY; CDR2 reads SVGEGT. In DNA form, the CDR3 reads TGTGCCAGCAGTTTCCCGGGGGGGATCACTGAAGCTTTCTTT. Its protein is CASSFPGGITEAFF.

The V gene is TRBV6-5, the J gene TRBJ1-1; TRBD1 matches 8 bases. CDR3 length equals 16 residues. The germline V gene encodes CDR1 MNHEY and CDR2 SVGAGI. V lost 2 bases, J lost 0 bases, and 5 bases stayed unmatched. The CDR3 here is CASSYPRTGLNTEAFF. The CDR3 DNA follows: TGTGCCAGCAGTTACCCTCGGACAGGGCTGAACACTGAAGCTTTCTTT.

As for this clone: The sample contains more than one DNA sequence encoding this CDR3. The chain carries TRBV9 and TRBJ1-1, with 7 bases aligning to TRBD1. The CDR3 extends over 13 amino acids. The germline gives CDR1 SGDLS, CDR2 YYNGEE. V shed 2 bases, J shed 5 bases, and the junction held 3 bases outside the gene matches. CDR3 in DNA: TGTGCCAGCAGCGTTACAGGGGAAACTGAAGCTTTCTTT. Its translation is CASSVTGETEAFF.

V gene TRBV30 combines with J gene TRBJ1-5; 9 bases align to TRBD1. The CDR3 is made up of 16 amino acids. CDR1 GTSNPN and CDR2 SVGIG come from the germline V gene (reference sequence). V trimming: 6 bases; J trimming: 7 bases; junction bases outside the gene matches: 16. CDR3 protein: CACSRTDRGSAQPQHF. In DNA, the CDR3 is TGTGCCTGTTCTAGAACGGACAGGGGCAGTGCGCAGCCCCAGCATTTT.

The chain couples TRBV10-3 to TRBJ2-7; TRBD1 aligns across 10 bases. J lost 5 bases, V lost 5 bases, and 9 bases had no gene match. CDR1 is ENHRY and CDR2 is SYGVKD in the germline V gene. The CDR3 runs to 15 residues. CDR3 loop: CAISNGRTGGNEQYF. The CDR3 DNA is TGTGCCATCAGTAATGGACGGACAGGGGGGAACGAGCAGTACTTC.

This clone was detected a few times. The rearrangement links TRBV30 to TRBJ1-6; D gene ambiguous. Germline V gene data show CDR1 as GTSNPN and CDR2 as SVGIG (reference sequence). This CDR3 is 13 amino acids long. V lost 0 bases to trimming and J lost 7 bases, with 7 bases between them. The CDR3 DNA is TGTGCCTGGAGTGTACCGGGGAATTCACCCCTCCACTTT. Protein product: CAWSVPGNSPLHF.

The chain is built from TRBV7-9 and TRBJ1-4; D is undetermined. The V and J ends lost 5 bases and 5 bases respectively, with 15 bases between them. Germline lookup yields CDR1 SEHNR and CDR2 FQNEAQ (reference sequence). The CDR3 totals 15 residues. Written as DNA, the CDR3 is TGTGCCAGCAGCCCCCGGACCCGGGAGAATGAAAAACTGTTTTTT. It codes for CASSPRTRENEKLFF.

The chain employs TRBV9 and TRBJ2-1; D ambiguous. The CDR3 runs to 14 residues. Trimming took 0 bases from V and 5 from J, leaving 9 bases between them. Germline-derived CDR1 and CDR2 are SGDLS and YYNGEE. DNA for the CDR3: TGTGCCAGCAGCGTAGGAGGAGCCGACAATGAGCAGTTCTTC. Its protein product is CASSVGGADNEQFF.

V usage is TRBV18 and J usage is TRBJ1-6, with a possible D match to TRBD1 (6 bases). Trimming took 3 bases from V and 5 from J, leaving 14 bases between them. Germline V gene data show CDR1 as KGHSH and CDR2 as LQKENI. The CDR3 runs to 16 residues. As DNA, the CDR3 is TGTGCCAGCTCACCTATGCAGGGGACGAATAATTCACCCCTCCACTTT. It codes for CASSPMQGTNNSPLHF.

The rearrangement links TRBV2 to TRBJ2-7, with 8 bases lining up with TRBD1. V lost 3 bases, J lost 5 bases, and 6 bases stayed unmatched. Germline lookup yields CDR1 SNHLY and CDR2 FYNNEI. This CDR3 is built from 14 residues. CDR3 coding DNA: TGTGCCAGCAGTGACGGACAGGGTTCCAACGAGCAGTACTTC. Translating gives CASSDGQGSNEQYF. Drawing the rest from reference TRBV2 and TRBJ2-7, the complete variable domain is EPEVTQTPSHQVTQMGQEVILRCVPISNHLYFYWYRQILGQKVEFLVSFYNNEISEKSEIFDDQFSVERPDGSNFTLKIRSTKLEDSAMYFCASSDGQGSNEQYFGPGTRLTVT.

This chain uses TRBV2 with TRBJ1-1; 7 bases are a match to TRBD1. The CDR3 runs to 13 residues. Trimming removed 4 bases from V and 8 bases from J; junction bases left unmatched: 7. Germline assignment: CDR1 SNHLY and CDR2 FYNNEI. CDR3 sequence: CASSANRDSEAFF. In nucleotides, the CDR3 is TGTGCCAGCAGTGCGAACCGGGACAGCGAAGCTTTCTTT.